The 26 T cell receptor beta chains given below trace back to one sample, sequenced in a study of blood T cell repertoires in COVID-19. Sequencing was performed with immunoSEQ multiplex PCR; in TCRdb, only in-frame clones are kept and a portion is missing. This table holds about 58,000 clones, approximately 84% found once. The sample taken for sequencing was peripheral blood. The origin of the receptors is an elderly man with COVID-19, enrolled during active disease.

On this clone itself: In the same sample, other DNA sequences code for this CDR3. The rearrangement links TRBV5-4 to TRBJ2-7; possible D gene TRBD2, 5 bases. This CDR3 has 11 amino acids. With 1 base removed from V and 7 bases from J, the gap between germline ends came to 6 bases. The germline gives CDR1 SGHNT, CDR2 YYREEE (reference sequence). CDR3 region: CASSLRGEQYF. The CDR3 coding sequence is TGTGCCAGCAGCTTGCGAGGGGAGCAGTACTTC.

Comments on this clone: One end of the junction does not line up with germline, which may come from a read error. CDR3 protein: CASRIESGGAPGANVLTF. The CDR3 DNA is TGTGCCAGTAGGATAGAATCGGGGGGGGCCCCTGGGGCCAACGTCCTGACTTTC. The V call is TRBV19, the J call TRBJ2-6; 8 bases are a match to TRBD2. The CDR3 contains 18 residues. Germline V lookup: CDR1 LNHDA, CDR2 SQIVND (reference sequence).

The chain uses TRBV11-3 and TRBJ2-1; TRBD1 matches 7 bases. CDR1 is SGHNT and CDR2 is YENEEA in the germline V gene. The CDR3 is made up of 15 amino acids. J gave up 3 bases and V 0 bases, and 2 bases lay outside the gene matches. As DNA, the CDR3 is TGTGCCAGCAGCTTAGACAGGGGGTACTACAATGAGCAGTTCTTC. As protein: CASSLDRGYYNEQFF.

For the CDR3, the DNA is TGTGCCAGCTCACCGAAGCAGAACACTGAAGCTTTCTTT. Translation gives CASSPKQNTEAFF. V and J are TRBV18 and TRBJ1-1; D unclear. V was pared by 3 bases and J by 1 base, with 6 bases between. This CDR3 comprises 13 residues. Germline V lookup: CDR1 KGHSH, CDR2 LQKENI.

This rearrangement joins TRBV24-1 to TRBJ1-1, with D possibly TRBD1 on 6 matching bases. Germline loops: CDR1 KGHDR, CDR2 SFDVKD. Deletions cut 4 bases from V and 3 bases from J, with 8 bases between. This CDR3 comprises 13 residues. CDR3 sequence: CATSEDSHTEAFF. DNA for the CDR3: TGTGCCACCAGTGAGGACAGCCACACTGAAGCTTTCTTT.

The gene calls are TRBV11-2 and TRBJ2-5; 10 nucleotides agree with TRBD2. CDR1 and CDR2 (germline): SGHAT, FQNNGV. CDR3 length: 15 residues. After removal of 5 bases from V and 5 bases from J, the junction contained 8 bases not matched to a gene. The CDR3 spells CASSPPGTSVETQYF. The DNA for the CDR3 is TGTGCCAGCAGCCCTCCCGGGACTAGCGTTGAGACCCAGTACTTC.

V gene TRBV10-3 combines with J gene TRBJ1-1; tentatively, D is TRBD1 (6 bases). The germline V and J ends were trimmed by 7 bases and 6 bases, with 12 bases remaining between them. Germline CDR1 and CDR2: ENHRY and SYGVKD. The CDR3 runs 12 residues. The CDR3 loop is CAIKGDYPEAFF. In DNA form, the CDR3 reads TGTGCCATCAAGGGGGATTACCCTGAAGCTTTCTTT.

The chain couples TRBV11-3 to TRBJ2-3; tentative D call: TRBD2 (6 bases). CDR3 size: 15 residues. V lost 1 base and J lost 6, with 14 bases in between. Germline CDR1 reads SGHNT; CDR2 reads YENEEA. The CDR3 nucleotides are TGTGCCAGCAGCTTAGGGGGATACGGGAGCGATACGCAGTATTTT. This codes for CASSLGGYGSDTQYF. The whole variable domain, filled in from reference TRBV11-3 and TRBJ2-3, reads EAGVVQSPRYKIIEKKQPVAFWCNPISGHNTLYWYLQNLGQGPELLIRYENEEAVDDSQLPKDRFSAERLKGVDSTLKIQPAELGDSAVYLCASSLGGYGSDTQYFGPGTRLTVL.

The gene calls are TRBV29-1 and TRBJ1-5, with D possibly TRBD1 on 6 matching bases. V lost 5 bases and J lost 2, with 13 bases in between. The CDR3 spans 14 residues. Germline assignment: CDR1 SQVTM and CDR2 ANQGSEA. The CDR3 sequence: CSVSQQGGNQPQHF. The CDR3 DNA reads TGCAGCGTTTCACAACAGGGTGGCAATCAGCCCCAGCATTTT.

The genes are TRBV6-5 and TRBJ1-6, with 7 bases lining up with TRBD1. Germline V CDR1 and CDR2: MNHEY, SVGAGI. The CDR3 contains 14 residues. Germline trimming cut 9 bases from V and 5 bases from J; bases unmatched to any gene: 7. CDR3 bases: TGTGCCAGTACTCCGGGACAGAATAATTCACCCCTCCACTTT. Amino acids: CASTPGQNNSPLHF.

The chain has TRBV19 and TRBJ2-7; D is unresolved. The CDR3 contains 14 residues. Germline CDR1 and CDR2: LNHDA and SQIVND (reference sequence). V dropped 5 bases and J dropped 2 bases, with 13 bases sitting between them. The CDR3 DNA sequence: TGTGCCAGTAGTTGGCAGTATGGGCCCTACGAGCAGTACTTC. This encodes CASSWQYGPYEQYF.

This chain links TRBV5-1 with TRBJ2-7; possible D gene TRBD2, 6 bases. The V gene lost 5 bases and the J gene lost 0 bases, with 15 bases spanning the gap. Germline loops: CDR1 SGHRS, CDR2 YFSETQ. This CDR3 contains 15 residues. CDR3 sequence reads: CASSRDLASSYEQYV. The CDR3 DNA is TGCGCCAGCAGTCGGGACTTAGCGAGCTCCTACGAGCAGTACGTC.

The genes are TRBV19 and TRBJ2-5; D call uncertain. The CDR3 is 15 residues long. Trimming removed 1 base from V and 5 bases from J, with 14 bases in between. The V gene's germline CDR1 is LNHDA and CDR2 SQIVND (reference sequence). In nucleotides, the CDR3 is TGTGCCAGTAGTATAGTGGGCACGTCTATGGAGACCCAGTACTTC. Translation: CASSIVGTSMETQYF.

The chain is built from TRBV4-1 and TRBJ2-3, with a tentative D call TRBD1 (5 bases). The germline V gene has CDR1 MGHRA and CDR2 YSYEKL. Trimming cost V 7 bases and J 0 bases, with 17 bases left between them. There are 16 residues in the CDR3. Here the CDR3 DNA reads TGCGCCAGCAAGGCCAGGGAAGCAGATAGCACAGATACGCAGTATTTT. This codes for CASKAREADSTDTQYF.

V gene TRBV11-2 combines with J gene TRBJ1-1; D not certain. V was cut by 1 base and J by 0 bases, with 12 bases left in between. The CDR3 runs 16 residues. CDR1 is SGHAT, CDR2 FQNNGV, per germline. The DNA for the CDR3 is TGTGCCAGCAGCTTAGGAGCAGGCGTCATGAACACTGAAGCTTTCTTT. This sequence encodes CASSLGAGVMNTEAFF.

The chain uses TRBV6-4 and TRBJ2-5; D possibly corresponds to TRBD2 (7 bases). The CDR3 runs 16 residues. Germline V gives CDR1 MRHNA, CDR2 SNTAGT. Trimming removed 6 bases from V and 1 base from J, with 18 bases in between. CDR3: CASSPWGGGPQETQYF. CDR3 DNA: TGTGCCAGCAGCCCTTGGGGAGGGGGACCCCAAGAGACCCAGTACTTC.

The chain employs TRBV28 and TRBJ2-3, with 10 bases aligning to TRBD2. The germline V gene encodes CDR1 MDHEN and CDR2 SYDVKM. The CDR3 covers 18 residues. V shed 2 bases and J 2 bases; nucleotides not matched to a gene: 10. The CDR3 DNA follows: TGTGCCAGCAGTTTAGGGGCTAGCGGGGGAACCCTCACAGATACGCAGTATTTT. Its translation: CASSLGASGGTLTDTQYF.

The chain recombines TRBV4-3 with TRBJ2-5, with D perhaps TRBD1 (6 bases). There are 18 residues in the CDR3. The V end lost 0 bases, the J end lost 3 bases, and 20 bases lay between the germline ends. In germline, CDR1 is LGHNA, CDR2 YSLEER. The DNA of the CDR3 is TGCGCCAGCAGCCAAGACGTGTCAGGGGCCTCACCCGAAGAGACCCAGTACTTC. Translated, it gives CASSQDVSGASPEETQYF.

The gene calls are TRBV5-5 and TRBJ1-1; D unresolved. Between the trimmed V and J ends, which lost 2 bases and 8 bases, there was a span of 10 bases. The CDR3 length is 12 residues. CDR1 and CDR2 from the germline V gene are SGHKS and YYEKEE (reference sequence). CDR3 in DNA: TGTGCCAGCAGCTTTTCGGAGATAGAAGCTTTCTTT. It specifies CASSFSEIEAFF.

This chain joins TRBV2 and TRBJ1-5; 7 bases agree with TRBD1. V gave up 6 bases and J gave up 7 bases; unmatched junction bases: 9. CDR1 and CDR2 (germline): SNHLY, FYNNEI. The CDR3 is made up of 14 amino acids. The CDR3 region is CASSDRDMGQPQHF. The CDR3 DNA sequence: TGTGCCAGCAGCGACAGGGACATGGGGCAGCCCCAGCATTTT.

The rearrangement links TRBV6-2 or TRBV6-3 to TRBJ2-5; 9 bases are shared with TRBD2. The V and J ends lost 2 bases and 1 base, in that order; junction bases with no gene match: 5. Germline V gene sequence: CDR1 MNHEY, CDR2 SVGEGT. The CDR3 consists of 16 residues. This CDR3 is CASSYERGGAQETQYF. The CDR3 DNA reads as TGTGCCAGCAGTTACGAGCGCGGGGGGGCCCAAGAGACCCAGTACTTC.

In DNA, the CDR3 is TGTGCCAGCAGCTTGTTTCAGGGGCCGGGAGATACGCAGTATTTT. Translated: CASSLFQGPGDTQYF. This chain links TRBV5-4 with TRBJ2-3, with a possible D match to TRBD1 (6 bases). CDR1 is SGHNT, CDR2 YYREEE, per germline (reference sequence). There are 15 residues in the CDR3. V lost 1 base and J lost 5, with 14 bases in between. Combining the CDR3 with reference TRBV5-4 and TRBJ2-3 gives the whole variable domain ETGVTQSPTHLIKTRGQQVTLRCSSQSGHNTVSWYQQALGQGPQFIFQYYREEENGRGNFPPRFSGLQFPNYSSELNVNALELDDSALYLCASSLFQGPGDTQYFGPGTRLTVL.

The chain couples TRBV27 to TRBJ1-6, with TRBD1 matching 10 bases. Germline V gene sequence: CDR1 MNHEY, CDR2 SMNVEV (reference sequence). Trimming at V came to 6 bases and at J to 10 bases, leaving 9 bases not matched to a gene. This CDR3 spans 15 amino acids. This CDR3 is CASRYPGQGTSPLHF. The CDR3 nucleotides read TGTGCCAGCAGATATCCGGGACAGGGGACATCACCCCTCCACTTT.

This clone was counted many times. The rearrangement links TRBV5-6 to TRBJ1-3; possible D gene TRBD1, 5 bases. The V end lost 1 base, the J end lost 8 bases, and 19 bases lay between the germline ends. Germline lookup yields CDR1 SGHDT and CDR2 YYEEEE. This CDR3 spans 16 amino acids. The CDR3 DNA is TGTGCCAGCAGCTTGACCGGGGGTGATCTTATGGACACCATATATTTT. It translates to CASSLTGGDLMDTIYF.

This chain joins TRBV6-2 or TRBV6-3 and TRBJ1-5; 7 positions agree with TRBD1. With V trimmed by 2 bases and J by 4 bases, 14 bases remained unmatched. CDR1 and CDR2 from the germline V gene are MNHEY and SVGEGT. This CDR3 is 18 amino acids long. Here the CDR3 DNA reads TGTGCCAGCAGTTACGCTCAGGTGACAGGGATTAGGAATCAGCCCCAGCATTTT. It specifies CASSYAQVTGIRNQPQHF.

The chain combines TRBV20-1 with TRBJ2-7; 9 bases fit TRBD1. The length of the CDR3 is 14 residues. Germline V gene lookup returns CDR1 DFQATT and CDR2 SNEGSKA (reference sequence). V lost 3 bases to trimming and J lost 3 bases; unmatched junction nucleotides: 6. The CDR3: CSASPGQGLYEQYV. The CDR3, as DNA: TGCAGTGCTAGTCCGGGACAGGGCCTCTACGAGCAGTACGTC.